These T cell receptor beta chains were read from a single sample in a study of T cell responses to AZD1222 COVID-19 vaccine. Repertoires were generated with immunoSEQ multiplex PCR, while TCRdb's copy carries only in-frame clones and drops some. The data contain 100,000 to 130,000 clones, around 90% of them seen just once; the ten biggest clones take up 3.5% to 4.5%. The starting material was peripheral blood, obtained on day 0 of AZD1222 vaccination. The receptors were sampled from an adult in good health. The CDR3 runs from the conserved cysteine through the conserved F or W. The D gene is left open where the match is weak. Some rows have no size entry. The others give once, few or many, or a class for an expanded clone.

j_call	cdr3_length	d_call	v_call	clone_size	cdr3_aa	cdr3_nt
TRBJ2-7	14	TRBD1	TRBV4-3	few	CASSQGTGIYEQYF	TGCGCCAGCAGCCAAGGGACAGGGATCTACGAGCAGTACTTC
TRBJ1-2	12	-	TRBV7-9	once	CASSLGVAGYTF	TGTGCCAGCAGCTTAGGGGTGGCTGGCTACACCTTC
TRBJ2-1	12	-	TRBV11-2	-	CASSLERYEQFF	TGTGCCAGCAGCTTAGAGAGATATGAGCAGTTCTTC
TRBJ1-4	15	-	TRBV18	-	CASSPNQGDKEKLFF	TGTGCCAGCTCACCAAATCAGGGCGACAAAGAAAAACTGTTTTTT
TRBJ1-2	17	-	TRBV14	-	CASSQDIGTSRLYGYTF	TGTGCCAGCAGCCAAGATATTGGGACAAGCCGACTCTATGGCTACACCTTC
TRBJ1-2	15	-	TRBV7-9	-	CASSPHSGAGSWSTF	TGTGCCAGCAGCCCACACTCGGGGGCAGGTTCGTGGTCCACCTTC
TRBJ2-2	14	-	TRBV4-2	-	CASSTPGDTGELFF	TGTGCCAGCAGCACCCCTGGGGACACCGGGGAGCTGTTTTTT
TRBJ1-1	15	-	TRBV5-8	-	CASSYRTGSAGSAFF	TGTGCCAGCAGCTACCGGACGGGCAGCGCCGGATCCGCTTTCTTT
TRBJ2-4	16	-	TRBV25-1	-	CASSELNQLAKNIQYF	TGTGCCAGCAGTGAATTGAACCAACTAGCCAAAAACATTCAGTACTTC
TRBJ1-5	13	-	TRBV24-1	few	CAISYDGNQPQHF	TGTGCCATCTCGTATGACGGCAATCAGCCCCAGCATTTT
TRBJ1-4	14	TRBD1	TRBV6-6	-	CASSWTGRDEKLFF	TGTGCCAGCAGTTGGACAGGGAGAGATGAAAAACTGTTTTTT
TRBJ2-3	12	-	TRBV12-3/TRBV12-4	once	CASSTHGDTQYF	TGTGCCAGCAGCACCCATGGAGATACGCAGTATTTT
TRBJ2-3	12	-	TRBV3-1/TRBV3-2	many	CASSQDPYTQYF	TGTGCCAGCAGCCAAGATCCGTACACGCAGTATTTT
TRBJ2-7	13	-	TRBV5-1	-	CASSLWGRNEQYF	TGCGCCAGCAGCTTGTGGGGTAGGAACGAGCAGTACTTC
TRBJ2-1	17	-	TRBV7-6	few	CASSLRGAGPSHNEQFF	TGTGCCAGCAGCCTAAGGGGGGCAGGGCCCTCTCACAATGAGCAGTTCTTC
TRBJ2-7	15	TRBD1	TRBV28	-	CASRQGTGSSYEQYF	TGTGCCAGCAGACAAGGGACAGGAAGCTCCTACGAGCAGTACTTC
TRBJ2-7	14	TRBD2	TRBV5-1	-	CASTSGSGGVEQYF	TGCGCCAGCACCTCGGGCAGCGGGGGGGTTGAGCAGTACTTC
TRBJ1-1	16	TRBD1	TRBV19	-	CASSIETGGLNTEAFF	TGTGCCAGTAGTATAGAAACAGGGGGCTTGAACACTGAAGCTTTCTTT
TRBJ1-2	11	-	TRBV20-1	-	CSARGGKGYTF	TGCAGTGCTAGAGGGGGAAAGGGCTACACCTTC
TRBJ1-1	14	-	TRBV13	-	CASTPPRGRAEAFF	TGTGCCAGCACCCCCCCTAGGGGTCGGGCTGAAGCTTTCTTT
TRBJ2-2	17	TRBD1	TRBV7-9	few	CASSLTRGGPNTGELFF	TGTGCCAGCAGCCTTACCCGAGGGGGCCCGAACACCGGGGAGCTGTTTTTT
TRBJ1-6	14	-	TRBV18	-	CASSPSSYNSPLHF	TGTGCCAGCTCACCTAGCTCCTATAATTCACCCCTCCACTTT
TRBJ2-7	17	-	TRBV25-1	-	CASSLGGSSPRRYEQYF	TGTGCCAGCTCTTTGGGTGGTTCCAGCCCAAGACGCTACGAGCAGTACTTC
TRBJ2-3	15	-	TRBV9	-	CASSGSGRGADTQYF	TGTGCCAGCAGCGGTAGTGGTAGGGGAGCAGATACGCAGTATTTT
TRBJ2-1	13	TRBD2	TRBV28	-	CASSQPSGNEQFF	TGTGCCAGCAGCCAACCTAGCGGCAATGAGCAGTTCTTC
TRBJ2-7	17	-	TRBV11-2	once	CASSLGPTRTLSYEQYF	TGTGCCAGCAGCTTAGGCCCAACAAGGACTCTATCCTACGAGCAGTACTTC
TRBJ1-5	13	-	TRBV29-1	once	CSVGAGVDQPQHF	TGCAGCGTTGGGGCCGGGGTCGATCAGCCCCAGCATTTT
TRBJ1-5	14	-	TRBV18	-	CASSYRGSNQPQHF	TGTGCCAGCTCTTATCGGGGGAGCAATCAGCCCCAGCATTTT
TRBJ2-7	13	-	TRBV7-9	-	CASSLKGIYEQYF	TGTGCCAGCAGCTTAAAGGGTATCTACGAGCAGTACTTC
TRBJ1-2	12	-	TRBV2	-	CASSLQGNGYTF	TGTGCCAGCAGCCTCCAGGGAAATGGCTACACCTTC
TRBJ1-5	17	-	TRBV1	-	CTSSQDRAGVSNQPQHF	TGCACCAGCAGCCAAGATAGGGCAGGGGTCAGCAATCAGCCCCAGCATTTT
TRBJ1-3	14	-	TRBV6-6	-	CATFGANSGNTIYF	-
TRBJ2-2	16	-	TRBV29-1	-	CSVGGHTGIRSGELFF	TGCAGCGTTGGGGGCCACACAGGGATTAGGTCCGGGGAGCTGTTTTTT
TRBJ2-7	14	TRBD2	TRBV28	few	CASAGAGAPNEQYF	TGTGCCAGCGCAGGAGCGGGGGCCCCTAATGAGCAGTACTTC
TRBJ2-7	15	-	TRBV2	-	CASSDRTSTFDEQYF	TGTGCCAGCAGTGATCGAACTAGCACGTTCGACGAGCAGTACTTC
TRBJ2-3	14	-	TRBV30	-	CAAWAVVRGGTQYF	TGTGCCGCCTGGGCAGTTGTACGAGGGGGTACGCAGTATTTT
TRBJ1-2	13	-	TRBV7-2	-	CASNPYQDYGYTF	TGTGCCAGCAACCCTTACCAGGACTATGGCTACACCTTC
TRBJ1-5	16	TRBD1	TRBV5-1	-	CASSFDRGVSNQPQHF	TGCGCCAGCAGCTTCGACAGGGGGGTAAGCAATCAGCCCCAGCATTTT
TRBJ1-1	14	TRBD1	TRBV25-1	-	CASTSGQGNTEAFF	TGTGCCAGCACCTCGGGACAGGGGAACACTGAAGCTTTCTTT
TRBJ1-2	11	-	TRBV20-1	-	CSARDQAGYTF	TGCAGTGCTAGAGACCAGGCTGGCTACACCTTC
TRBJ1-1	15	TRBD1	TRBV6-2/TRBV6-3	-	CASSSGTDMNTEAFF	TGTGCCAGCAGTTCCGGGACAGATATGAACACTGAAGCTTTCTTT
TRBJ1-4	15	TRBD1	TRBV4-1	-	CASSRYRGSNEKLFF	TGCGCCAGCAGCCGGTACAGGGGGTCTAATGAAAAACTGTTTTTT
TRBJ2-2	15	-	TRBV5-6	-	CASSLTFYGTGELFF	TGTGCCAGCAGCCTCACTTTTTACGGCACCGGGGAGCTGTTTTTT
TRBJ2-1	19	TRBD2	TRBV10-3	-	CANGGSGGHPPSSYNEQFF	TGTGCCAACGGGGGGAGCGGGGGCCACCCGCCGAGCTCCTACAATGAGCAGTTCTTC
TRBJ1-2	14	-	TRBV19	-	CASSTGTSGYGYTF	TGTGCCAGTAGTACGGGAACCTCAGGCTATGGCTACACCTTC
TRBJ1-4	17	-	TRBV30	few	CAWSLKDRLRTNEKLFF	TGTGCCTGGAGTCTAAAAGACAGGCTTCGAACTAATGAAAAACTGTTTTTT
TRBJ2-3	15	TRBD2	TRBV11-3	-	CASSLGSGRTDTQYF	TGTGCCAGCAGCTTAGGAAGCGGGAGAACAGATACGCAGTATTTT
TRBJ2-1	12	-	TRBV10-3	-	CAISDRNNEQFF	TGTGCCATCAGTGACAGAAACAATGAGCAGTTCTTC
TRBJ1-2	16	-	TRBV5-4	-	CASSSGGPFSNYGYTF	TGTGCCAGCAGCTCCGGGGGTCCCTTCTCTAACTATGGCTACACCTTC
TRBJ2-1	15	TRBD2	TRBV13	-	CASSWLRGVYNEQFF	TGTGCCAGCAGCTGGCTCCGGGGGGTCTACAATGAGCAGTTCTTC
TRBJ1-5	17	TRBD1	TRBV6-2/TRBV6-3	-	CASSNRTGQGRLQPQHF	TGTGCCAGCAGTAATCGAACCGGACAGGGTCGGCTTCAGCCCCAGCATTTT
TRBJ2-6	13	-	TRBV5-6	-	CASRIQGANVLTF	TGTGCCAGCCGGATTCAAGGGGCCAACGTCCTGACTTTC
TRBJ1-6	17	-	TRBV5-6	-	CASSLLGGESYNSPLHF	TGTGCCAGCAGCTTACTCGGGGGGGAATCCTATAATTCACCCCTCCACTTT
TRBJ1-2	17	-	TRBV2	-	CASSEGLGRLGGYGYTF	TGTGCCAGCAGTGAAGGACTAGGCAGGCTAGGGGGCTATGGCTACACCTTC